This T cell receptor beta chain stems from a study of cytomegalovirus exposure and HLA in healthy donors. This PCR relied on a set of 60 Vbeta primers and 13 Jbeta primers. Generated by immunoSEQ multiplex PCR, the TCRdb table keeps only in-frame clones and is missing some. The sample has roughly 140,000 clones; roughly 70% are singletons. The CDR3 extends over 16 amino acids. The V end was cut by 4 bases, the J end by 2 bases, with 18 bases between. Germline CDR1 and CDR2: SGHTA and FQGNSA. Material for sequencing was PBMCs. The chain carries TRBV7-2 and TRBJ2-7, with D possibly matching TRBD2 (6 bases). The TCR was taken from a woman in her 40s in good health and CMV-seronegative. The CDR3 loop reads CASSSRRRGSPYEQYF. CDR3 DNA sequence: TGTGCCAGCAGCTCCCGTAGGCGGGGTTCCCCCTACGAGCAGTACTTC.